This section outlines one TCR beta chain sequence together with its context. The protocol was immunoSEQ multiplex PCR, while the TCRdb copy is restricted to in-frame clones and leaves out a portion. The data contain about 50,000 clones, roughly 78% of them singletons. Single viable CD3+CD4+CD8-CD45RO+ cells were sorted as the memory CD4+ T cells. Positive selection with CD4 microbeads enriched total CD4+ T cells. The data were taken from a study of memory CD4+ T cells and cytomegalovirus serostatus. The source of this sequence is an adult in good health and CMV-seronegative. The sequenced sample was memory CD4+ T cells from blood.

The CDR3 region is CASSPRSDSENTEAFF. The DNA of the CDR3 is TGTGCCAGCTCACCAAGGAGTGACAGCGAGAACACTGAAGCTTTCTTT. This chain connects TRBV18 to TRBJ1-1; D may be TRBD1 (5 bases). V was cut by 2 bases and J by 1 base, with 14 bases left in between. The CDR3 contains 16 residues. The germline V gene encodes CDR1 KGHSH and CDR2 LQKENI.